Listed here are 23 T cell receptor beta chains from one sample, sequenced in a study of blood T cells in healthy people across ages. Using a J-beta primer mix together with a sample-barcoded 5' primer, a second PCR was run for roughly 6 to 12 cycles. TCRdb reanalysed the 5' RACE reads using MiXCR and keeps one entry per CDR3 protein. The data contain around 400,000 distinct CDR3 sequences, roughly half of them seen just once; the ten biggest clones take up 45% to 55%. Sequences were obtained from blood. The receptors originated from a man aged 55 to 69 in good health.

This sequence joins TRBV6-1 and TRBJ2-3, with D maybe TRBD1 (6 bases). The V gene lost 6 bases and the J gene lost 1 base, with 11 bases spanning the gap. This CDR3 comprises 14 residues. Germline V gives CDR1 MNHNS, CDR2 SASEGT. The CDR3: CASSSGTRTDTQYF. CDR3 sequence (DNA): TGTGCCAGCAGCTCCGGGACACGCACAGATACGCAGTATTTT.

This clonotype appeared once. The junction departs from germline at one end; a sequencing error may be responsible. The V call is TRBV29-1, the J call TRBJ1-1, with TRBD1 identical over 7 bases. From germline, CDR1 is SQVTM and CDR2 ANQGSEA. CDR3 size: 16 residues. CDR3: CSVDPVRTGPRTEAFF. The CDR3 nucleotides read TGTAGCGTTGACCCCGTGAGGACAGGCCCGAGAACTGAAGCTTTCTTC.

There are many counts of this clonotype. The chain recombines TRBV15 with TRBJ2-3; the D is unclear. The ends were cut back, 0 bases at V and 5 bases at J, with 12 bases in the middle. Germline CDR1 reads LNHNV; CDR2 reads YYDKDF (reference sequence). This CDR3 is built from 15 residues. The CDR3 region is CATSRDRVLGDTQYF. The CDR3 region has the DNA TGTGCCACCAGCAGAGATCGCGTCCTCGGAGATACGCAGTATTTT.

V and J are TRBV2 and TRBJ2-7; 9 nucleotides align to TRBD2. This CDR3 is 15 amino acids long. J gave up 7 bases and V 6 bases, and 13 bases lay outside the gene matches. Germline V gene data show CDR1 as SNHLY and CDR2 as FYNNEI. This CDR3 is CASRLAGAGINEQYF. The CDR3, as DNA: TGTGCCAGCAGGTTAGCGGGGGCTGGGATCAATGAGCAGTACTTC. Looking up the rest from reference TRBV2 and TRBJ2-7 gives the full variable domain: EPEVTQTPSHQVTQMGQEVILRCVPISNHLYFYWYRQILGQKVEFLVSFYNNEISEKSEIFDDQFSVERPDGSNFTLKIRSTKLEDSAMYFCASRLAGAGINEQYFGPGTRLTVT.

This clonotype turned up a few times. This chain connects TRBV27 to TRBJ1-2, with D perhaps matching TRBD1 (5 bases). Trimming left V 5 bases short and J 2 bases short, with 9 bases between. Germline CDR1 MNHEY, CDR2 SMNVEV (reference sequence). The CDR3 has 13 residues. CDR3: CASSPRANYGYTF. The CDR3 region has the DNA TGTGCCAGCAGTCCCAGGGCAAACTATGGCTACACCTTC.

This rearrangement joins TRBV20-1 to TRBJ2-5; possibly TRBD1 for D (6 bases). V lost 4 bases to trimming and J lost 0 bases, with 12 bases between them. The germline CDR1 and CDR2 sequences are DFQATT and SNEGSKA (reference sequence). The CDR3 runs to 14 residues. CDR3 protein: CSATTGLNQETQYF. The CDR3 nucleotides are TGCAGTGCTACCACAGGGCTAAACCAAGAGACCCAGTACTTC.

This clonotype has more than one count but fewer than ten. The chain joins TRBV10-3 to TRBJ2-5; D is undetermined. CDR1 ENHRY and CDR2 SYGVKD come from the germline V gene. This CDR3 is built from 12 residues. The V end was cut by 5 bases, the J end by 0 bases, with 4 bases between. In nucleotides, the CDR3 is TGTGCCATCAGTTACAACCAAGAGACCCAGTACTTC. Encoded protein: CAISYNQETQYF.

V and J are TRBV4-3 and TRBJ2-1, with D unresolved. The CDR3 loop spans 15 amino acids. V lost 0 bases, J lost 10 bases, and 16 bases lay in between. Germline V gene sequence: CDR1 LGHNA, CDR2 YSLEER. CDR3 residues: CASSQEEYPASEQFF. The CDR3 DNA reads TGCGCCAGCAGCCAAGAAGAATATCCGGCCAGCGAGCAGTTCTTC.

About this clonotype itself: Sequence at one end of the junction differs from germline and may be a read error. The V and J genes are TRBV14 and TRBJ1-2; D may be TRBD1 (5 bases). The CDR3 is made up of 15 amino acids. Germline values: CDR1 SGHDN, CDR2 FVKESK. The CDR3 DNA follows: TGTGCCAGCAGCGAAGACAGCAACTCGAAGGGTGGCTACACCTTC. Amino acid sequence: CASSEDSNSKGGYTF.

The rearrangement uses TRBV11-2 and TRBJ2-3; D ambiguous. Germline loops: CDR1 SGHAT, CDR2 FQNNGV. Trimming removed 0 bases from V and 0 bases from J, with 10 bases in between. This CDR3 is 16 amino acids long. The CDR3 DNA reads as TGTGCCAGCAGCTTAGATCCGAGGCCTAGCACAGATACGCAGTATTTT. Its translation: CASSLDPRPSTDTQYF.

This clonotype was observed a few times. CDR3 region: CASRSGLEWVYGYTF. The CDR3 DNA reads as TGTGCCAGCAGGTCAGGGCTGGAGTGGGTCTATGGCTACACCTTC. This sequence joins TRBV12-3 or TRBV12-4 and TRBJ1-2, with D perhaps matching TRBD1 (5 bases). V lost 6 bases to trimming and J lost 4 bases, with 18 bases between them. CDR3 length: 15 residues.

The chain joins TRBV21-1 to TRBJ2-5; the table's D call, TRBD1, was not checked against the DNA. TRBV21-1 is a known pseudogene. The length of the CDR3 is 15 residues. The CDR3 loop reads CASSKRGRSQETQYF. CDR3 nucleotide sequence: TGTGCCAGCAGCAAAAGGGGGCGCTCCCAAGAGACCCAGTACTTC.

The chain links TRBV5-1 to TRBJ2-1, with TRBD1 matching over 8 bases. This CDR3 has 13 residues. The germline gives CDR1 SGHRS, CDR2 YFSETQ. V dropped 9 bases and J dropped 8; count of bases not matched to a gene: 10. CDR3 DNA sequence: TGCGCCACCCAAGGACAGGGAACCGATGAGCAGTTCTTC. It encodes CATQGQGTDEQFF.

This chain joins TRBV28 and TRBJ1-2; possibly TRBD1 for D (6 bases). V was trimmed by 7 bases and J by 2 bases, leaving 20 bases between them. The CDR3 spans 16 residues. Germline CDR1 MDHEN, CDR2 SYDVKM. As DNA, the CDR3 is TGTGCCAGCAAGGGGGGGAGGACAGCGACCAACTATGGCTACACCTTC. Translation gives CASKGGRTATNYGYTF.

This clonotype turned up a few times. The gene calls are TRBV20-1 and TRBJ2-7, with D possibly being TRBD1 or TRBD2 (5 bases each). The germline CDR1 and CDR2 sequences are DFQATT and SNEGSKA (reference sequence). Between the trimmed V and J ends, which lost 5 bases and 1 base, there was a span of 15 bases. The CDR3 spans 14 residues. This CDR3 is CSASRGRASYEQYF. CDR3 nucleotides: TGCAGTGCTTCCCGGGGCAGGGCTTCCTACGAGCAGTACTTC.

The rearrangement links TRBV9 to TRBJ2-1; 10 bases line up with TRBD2. The germline V gene has CDR1 SGDLS and CDR2 YYNGEE. The CDR3 covers 16 residues. V lost 1 base to trimming and J lost 2 bases; unmatched junction nucleotides: 3. Here the CDR3 DNA reads TGTGCCAGCAGCGTAAGGCTAGCGGGGGCCTACAATGAGCAGTTCTTC. Amino acids: CASSVRLAGAYNEQFF.

The V call is TRBV12-3 or TRBV12-4, the J call TRBJ2-5; 8 nucleotides match TRBD1. The CDR3 is 16 residues long. The J segment lost 1 base and the V segment lost 3 bases, leaving 7 bases of the junction unmatched. CDR3 in amino acids: CASSFSPGQGQETQYF. As DNA, the CDR3 is TGTGCCAGCAGTTTTTCCCCTGGACAGGGCCAAGAGACCCAGTACTTC.

This clonotype came up a few times. Germline and junction disagree at one end, which may indicate a read error. The chain couples TRBV7-7 to TRBJ2-5, with a weak D call TRBD2 (7 bases). This CDR3 comprises 14 residues. Germline V lookup: CDR1 SSHAT, CDR2 FNYEAQ (reference sequence). The CDR3 bases are TGTGCTAGCAGCACGGATCGGGGGGCCGAGACCCAGTACTTC. Translation: CASSTDRGAETQYF. Full variable domain (outside the CDR3, taken from reference TRBV7-7 and TRBJ2-5): GAGVSQSPRYKVTKRGQDVTLRCDPISSHATLYWYQQALGQGPEFLTYFNYEAQPDKSGLPSDRFSAERPEGSISTLTIQRTEQRDSAMYRCASSTDRGAETQYFGPGTRLLVL.

This clonotype was found a few times. The chain uses TRBV6-2 or TRBV6-3 and TRBJ2-7, with TRBD2 as a possible D gene (6 bases). The germline V and J ends were trimmed by 3 bases and 2 bases, with 17 bases remaining between them. The CDR3 contains 16 residues. Germline CDR1 reads MNHEY; CDR2 reads SVGEGT. CDR3 DNA sequence: TGTGCCAGCAGTTATGAATCGGGAGAGCCTACCTACGAGCAGTACTTC. Amino acids: CASSYESGEPTYEQYF.

About this clonotype: This may be a read error: a much more frequent sequence differs by one nucleotide. The rearrangement links TRBV9 to TRBJ2-5; TRBD2 matches 10 bases. Trimming cost V 1 base and J 11 bases; bases outside gene matches: 11. The CDR3 is made up of 15 amino acids. From germline, CDR1 is SGDLS and CDR2 YYNGEE. In DNA form, the CDR3 reads TGTGCCAGCAGCGTACTAGCGGGGGTGGACAATGAGCAGTACTTC. Residues: CASSVLAGVDNEQYF.

The chain has TRBV5-1 and TRBJ2-7, with 7 bases fitting TRBD1. V trimming: 0 bases; J trimming: 5 bases; junction bases outside the gene matches: 5. The germline V gene encodes CDR1 SGHRS and CDR2 YFSETQ. The CDR3 is 14 residues long. The CDR3 loop reads CASSLEQGFNEQYF. Written as DNA, the CDR3 is TGCGCCAGCAGCTTGGAACAGGGGTTCAACGAGCAGTACTTC. The full variable domain, completed using reference TRBV5-1 and TRBJ2-7, is KAGVTQTPRYLIKTRGQQVTLSCSPISGHRSVSWYQQTPGQGLQFLFEYFSETQRNKGNFPGRFSGRQFSNSRSEMNVSTLELGDSALYLCASSLEQGFNEQYFGPGTRLTVT.

The sample holds a few counts of this clonotype. V gene TRBV20-1 combines with J gene TRBJ2-7; 8 nucleotides agree with TRBD1. Germline loops: CDR1 DFQATT, CDR2 SNEGSKA (reference sequence). The CDR3 consists of 15 residues. The junction had 8 bases not matched to a gene; V was cut back by 3 bases and J by 1 base. Written as DNA, the CDR3 is TGCAGTGCTAGCCCCGGGACAGGTGGTTCCTACGAGCAGTACTTC. This codes for CSASPGTGGSYEQYF.

The chain recombines TRBV6-2 or TRBV6-3 with TRBJ1-2; D uncertain. Looked up from germline, CDR1 is MNHEY and CDR2 is SVGEGT. The CDR3 is 11 residues long. The ends were cut back, 4 bases at V and 8 bases at J, with 8 bases in the middle. CDR3 DNA: TGTGCCAGCAGTTGGCCGGAGGGCTACACCTTC. Protein product: CASSWPEGYTF.